This TCR beta chain was obtained from a study of T cells after yellow fever vaccination. Germline V gene sequence: CDR1 MDHEN, CDR2 SYDVKM. This CDR3 is 14 amino acids long. After removal of 7 bases from V and 7 bases from J, the junction contained 12 bases not matched to a gene. Study results and limitations: There was a possibility that FACS-sorted repertoires contained abundant clonotypes contaminating from the bulk population. Subsequent booster samples again held most clones from primary vaccination (more than 95% CD4, approximately 86% CD8).

Synthesis of TCR cDNA relied on 5'RACE template switching, which attached a universal primer site and UMIs. TCRdb independently ran MiXCR on the 5' RACE reads; one entry per CDR3 protein. The table records over 150,000 distinct CDR3 sequences, about 6.2% of them present only once. This clonotype was seen at least ten times. Its antigen is still unknown. The sequence was obtained from a man younger than 35 who received the YFV17D yellow fever vaccine. The chain couples TRBV28 to TRBJ1-2, with 7 bases matching TRBD1. The material was CD4+ T cells sorted from PBMCs, obtained on the day of the first yellow fever vaccination. The CDR3: CASTPLGTVAGYTF. As DNA, the CDR3 is TGTGCCAGCACTCCCCTCGGGACAGTAGCTGGCTACACCTTC.